This entry concerns a single TCR beta chain. The antigen remains unidentified. This sample is part of a study of T cell responses to AZD1222 COVID-19 vaccine. General study results and limits: Sampled repertoires all dated from after the peak T cell response. Regions left unmutated in variants are reportedly the target of nearly half of spike-specific TCRs. Of the AZD1222 recipients, only 5 to 7 were seropositive at baseline.

The ends lost 5 bases at V and 2 bases at J; junction bases unmatched: 9. Germline CDR1 and CDR2: SGHTA and FQGNSA. The CDR3 is made up of 16 amino acids. Some clones are missing from TCRdb's copy, which holds only in-frame ones; the method was immunoSEQ multiplex PCR. The profile shows about 170,000 clones, 92% of them singletons. The source was peripheral blood, collected on day 0 of AZD1222 vaccination. This clonotype was obtained from an adult in good health. The rearrangement joins TRBV7-2 to TRBJ2-1, with 7 positions matching TRBD2. The CDR3 DNA reads TGTGCCAGCAGCCGCCAGACTAGCTTTCCCTACAATGAGCAGTTCTTC. It specifies CASSRQTSFPYNEQFF.